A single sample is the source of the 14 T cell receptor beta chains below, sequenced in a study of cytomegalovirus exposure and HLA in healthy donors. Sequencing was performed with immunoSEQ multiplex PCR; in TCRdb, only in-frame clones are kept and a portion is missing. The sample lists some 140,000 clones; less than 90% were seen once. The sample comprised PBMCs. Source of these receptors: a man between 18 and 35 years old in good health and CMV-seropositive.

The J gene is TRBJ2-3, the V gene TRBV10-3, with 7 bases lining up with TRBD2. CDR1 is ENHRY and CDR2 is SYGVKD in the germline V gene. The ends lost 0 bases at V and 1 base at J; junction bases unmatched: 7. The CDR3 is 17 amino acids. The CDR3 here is CAISESIVTSGTDTQYF. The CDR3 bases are TGTGCCATCAGTGAGTCGATTGTCACTAGCGGCACAGATACGCAGTATTTT.

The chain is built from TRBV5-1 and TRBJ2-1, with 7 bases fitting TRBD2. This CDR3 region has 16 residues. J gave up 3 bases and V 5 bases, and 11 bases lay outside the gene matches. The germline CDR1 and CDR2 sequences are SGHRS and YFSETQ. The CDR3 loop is CASRAVGGKNYNEQFF. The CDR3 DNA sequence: TGCGCCAGCAGGGCGGTCGGGGGGAAAAACTACAATGAGCAGTTCTTC.

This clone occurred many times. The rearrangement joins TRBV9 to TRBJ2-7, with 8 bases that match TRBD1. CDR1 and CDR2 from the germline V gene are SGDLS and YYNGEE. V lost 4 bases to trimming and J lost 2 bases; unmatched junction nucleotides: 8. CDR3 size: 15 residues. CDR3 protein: CASSSGQGVTYEQYF. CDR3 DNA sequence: TGTGCCAGCAGCTCCGGACAGGGAGTGACCTACGAGCAGTACTTC.

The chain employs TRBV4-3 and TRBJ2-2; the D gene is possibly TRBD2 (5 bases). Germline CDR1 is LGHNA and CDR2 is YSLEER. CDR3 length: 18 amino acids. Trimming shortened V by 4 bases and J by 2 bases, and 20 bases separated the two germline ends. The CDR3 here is CASSPGISSTLNTGELFF. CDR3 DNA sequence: TGCGCCAGCAGCCCGGGAATTAGTAGTACCTTAAACACCGGGGAGCTGTTTTTT.

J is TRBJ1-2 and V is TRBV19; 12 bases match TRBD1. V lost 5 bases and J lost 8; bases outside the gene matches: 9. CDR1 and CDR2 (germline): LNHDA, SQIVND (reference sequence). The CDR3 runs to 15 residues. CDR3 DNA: TGTGCCAGTAGTCCGGGACAGGGGGCCTGGATCGGCTACACCTTC. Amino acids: CASSPGQGAWIGYTF.

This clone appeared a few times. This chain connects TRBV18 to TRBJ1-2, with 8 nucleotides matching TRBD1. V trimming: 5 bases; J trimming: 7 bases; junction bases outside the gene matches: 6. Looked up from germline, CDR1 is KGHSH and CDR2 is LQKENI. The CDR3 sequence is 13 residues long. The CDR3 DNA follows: TGTGCCAGCTCATCGACAGGGGAGGGTGGCTACACCTTC. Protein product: CASSSTGEGGYTF.

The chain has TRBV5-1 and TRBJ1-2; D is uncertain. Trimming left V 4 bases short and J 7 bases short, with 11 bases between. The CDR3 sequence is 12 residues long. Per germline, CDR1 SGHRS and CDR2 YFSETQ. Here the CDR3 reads CASSPDLFGYTF. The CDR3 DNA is TGCGCCAGCAGCCCGGACTTGTTTGGCTACACCTTC. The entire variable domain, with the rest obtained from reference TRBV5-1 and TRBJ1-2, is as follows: KAGVTQTPRYLIKTRGQQVTLSCSPISGHRSVSWYQQTPGQGLQFLFEYFSETQRNKGNFPGRFSGRQFSNSRSEMNVSTLELGDSALYLCASSPDLFGYTFGSGTRLTVV.

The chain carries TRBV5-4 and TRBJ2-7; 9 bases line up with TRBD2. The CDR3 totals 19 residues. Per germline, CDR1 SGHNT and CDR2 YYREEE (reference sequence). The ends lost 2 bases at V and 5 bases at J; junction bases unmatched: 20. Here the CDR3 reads CASSFRGYGWIAGDDEQYF. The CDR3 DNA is TGTGCCAGCAGCTTTAGGGGTTATGGGTGGATAGCGGGGGACGACGAGCAGTACTTC.

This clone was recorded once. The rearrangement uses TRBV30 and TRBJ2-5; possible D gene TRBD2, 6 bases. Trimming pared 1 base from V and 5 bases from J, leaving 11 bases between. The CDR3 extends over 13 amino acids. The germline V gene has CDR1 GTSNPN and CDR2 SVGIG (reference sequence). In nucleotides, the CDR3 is TGTGCCTGGAGTGGGGCCCTAGCGGAGACCCAGTACTTC. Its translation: CAWSGALAETQYF.

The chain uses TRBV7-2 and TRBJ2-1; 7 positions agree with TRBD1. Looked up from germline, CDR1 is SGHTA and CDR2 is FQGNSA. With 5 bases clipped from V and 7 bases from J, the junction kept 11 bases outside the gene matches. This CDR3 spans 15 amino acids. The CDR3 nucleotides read TGTGCCAGCAGCAATCAGGGGGTTCCCGAGAATGAGCAGTTCTTC. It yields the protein CASSNQGVPENEQFF.

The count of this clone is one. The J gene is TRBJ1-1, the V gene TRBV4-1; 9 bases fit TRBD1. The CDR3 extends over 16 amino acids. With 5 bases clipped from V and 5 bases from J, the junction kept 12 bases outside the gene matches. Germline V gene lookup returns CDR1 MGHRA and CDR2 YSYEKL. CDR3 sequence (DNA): TGCGCCAGCAGCAAGACTTTTAGGGACAGGGATACTGAAGCTTTCTTT. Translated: CASSKTFRDRDTEAFF.

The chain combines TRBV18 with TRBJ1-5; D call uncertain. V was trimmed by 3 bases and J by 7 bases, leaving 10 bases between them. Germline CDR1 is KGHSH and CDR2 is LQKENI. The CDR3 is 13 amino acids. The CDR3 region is CASSPEGGQPQHF. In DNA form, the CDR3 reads TGTGCCAGCTCACCGGAGGGAGGACAGCCCCAGCATTTT.

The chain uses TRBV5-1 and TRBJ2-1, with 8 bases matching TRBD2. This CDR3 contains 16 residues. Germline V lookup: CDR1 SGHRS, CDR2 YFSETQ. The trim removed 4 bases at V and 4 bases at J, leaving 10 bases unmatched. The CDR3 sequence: CASSPPLAALYNEQFF. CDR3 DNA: TGCGCCAGCAGCCCCCCACTAGCGGCCCTATACAATGAGCAGTTCTTC.

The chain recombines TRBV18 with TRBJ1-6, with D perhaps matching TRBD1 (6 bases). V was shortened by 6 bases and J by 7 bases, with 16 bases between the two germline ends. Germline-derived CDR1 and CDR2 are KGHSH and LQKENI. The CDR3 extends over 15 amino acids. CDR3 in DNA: TGTGCCAGCTCTAGGGGGGGCCCCCTAAATTCACCCCTCCACTTT. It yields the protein CASSRGGPLNSPLHF.